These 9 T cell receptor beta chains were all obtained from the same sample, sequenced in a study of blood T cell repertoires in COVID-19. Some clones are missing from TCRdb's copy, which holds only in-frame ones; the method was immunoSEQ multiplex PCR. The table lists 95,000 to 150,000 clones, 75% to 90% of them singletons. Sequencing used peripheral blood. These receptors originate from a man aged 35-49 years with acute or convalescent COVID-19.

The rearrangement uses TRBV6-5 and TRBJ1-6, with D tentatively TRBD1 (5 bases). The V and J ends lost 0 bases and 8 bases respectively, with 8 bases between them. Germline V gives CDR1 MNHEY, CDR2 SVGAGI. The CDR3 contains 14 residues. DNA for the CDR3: TGTGCCAGCAGTTACTCGGGGCCGTATTCACCCCTCCACTTT. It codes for CASSYSGPYSPLHF.

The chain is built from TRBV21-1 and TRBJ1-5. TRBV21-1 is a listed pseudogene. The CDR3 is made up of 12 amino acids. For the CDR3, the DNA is TGTGCCAGCAGCATTTATTCGCAGCCCCAGCATTTT. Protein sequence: CASSIYSQPQHF.

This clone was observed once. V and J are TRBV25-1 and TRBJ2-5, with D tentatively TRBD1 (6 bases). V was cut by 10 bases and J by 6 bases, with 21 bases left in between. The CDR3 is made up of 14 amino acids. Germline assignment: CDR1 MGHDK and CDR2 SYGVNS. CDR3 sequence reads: CATGDITVLKTQYF. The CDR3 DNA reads TGTGCCACCGGGGACATCACTGTCTTAAAGACCCAGTACTTC.

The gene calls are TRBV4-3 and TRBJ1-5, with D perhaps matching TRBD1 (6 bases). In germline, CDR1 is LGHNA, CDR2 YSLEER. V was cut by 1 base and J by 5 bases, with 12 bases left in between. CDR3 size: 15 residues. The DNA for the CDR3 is TGCGCCAGCAGCCAAGTTCTGGGGGCTGATCAGCCCCAGCATTTT. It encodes CASSQVLGADQPQHF.

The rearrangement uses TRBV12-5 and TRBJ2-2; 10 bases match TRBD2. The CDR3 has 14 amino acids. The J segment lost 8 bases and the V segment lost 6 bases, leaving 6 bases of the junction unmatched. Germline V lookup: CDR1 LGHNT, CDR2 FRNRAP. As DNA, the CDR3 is TGTGCTAGTGGAATACTAGCGGGACGGGGGGAGCTGTTTTTT. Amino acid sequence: CASGILAGRGELFF.

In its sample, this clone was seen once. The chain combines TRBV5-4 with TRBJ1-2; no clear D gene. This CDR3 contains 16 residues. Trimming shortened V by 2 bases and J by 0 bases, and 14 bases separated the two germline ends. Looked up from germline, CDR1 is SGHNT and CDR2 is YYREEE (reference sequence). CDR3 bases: TGTGCCAGCAGCTTCCCCTCCACTATCGCTAACTATGGCTACACCTTC. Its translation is CASSFPSTIANYGYTF.

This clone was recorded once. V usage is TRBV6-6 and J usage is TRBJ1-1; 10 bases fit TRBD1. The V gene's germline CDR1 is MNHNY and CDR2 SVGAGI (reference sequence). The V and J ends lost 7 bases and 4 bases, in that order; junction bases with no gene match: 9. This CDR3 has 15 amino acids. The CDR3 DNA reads TGTGCCAGCATCTACGATAGGACAGGGGGCACTGAAGCTTTCTTT. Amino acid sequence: CASIYDRTGGTEAFF.

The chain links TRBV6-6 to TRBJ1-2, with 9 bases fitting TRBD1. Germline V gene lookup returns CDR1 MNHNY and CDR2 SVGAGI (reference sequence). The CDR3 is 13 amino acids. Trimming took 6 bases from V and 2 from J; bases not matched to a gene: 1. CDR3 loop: CASRQGANYGYTF. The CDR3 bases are TGTGCCAGCAGACAGGGGGCCAACTATGGCTACACCTTC.

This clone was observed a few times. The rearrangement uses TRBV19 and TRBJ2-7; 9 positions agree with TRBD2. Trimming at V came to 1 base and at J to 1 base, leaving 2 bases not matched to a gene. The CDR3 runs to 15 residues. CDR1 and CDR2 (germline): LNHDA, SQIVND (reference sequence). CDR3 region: CASSIVAGVSYEQYF. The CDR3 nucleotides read TGTGCCAGTAGTATAGTAGCGGGAGTGTCCTACGAGCAGTACTTC.